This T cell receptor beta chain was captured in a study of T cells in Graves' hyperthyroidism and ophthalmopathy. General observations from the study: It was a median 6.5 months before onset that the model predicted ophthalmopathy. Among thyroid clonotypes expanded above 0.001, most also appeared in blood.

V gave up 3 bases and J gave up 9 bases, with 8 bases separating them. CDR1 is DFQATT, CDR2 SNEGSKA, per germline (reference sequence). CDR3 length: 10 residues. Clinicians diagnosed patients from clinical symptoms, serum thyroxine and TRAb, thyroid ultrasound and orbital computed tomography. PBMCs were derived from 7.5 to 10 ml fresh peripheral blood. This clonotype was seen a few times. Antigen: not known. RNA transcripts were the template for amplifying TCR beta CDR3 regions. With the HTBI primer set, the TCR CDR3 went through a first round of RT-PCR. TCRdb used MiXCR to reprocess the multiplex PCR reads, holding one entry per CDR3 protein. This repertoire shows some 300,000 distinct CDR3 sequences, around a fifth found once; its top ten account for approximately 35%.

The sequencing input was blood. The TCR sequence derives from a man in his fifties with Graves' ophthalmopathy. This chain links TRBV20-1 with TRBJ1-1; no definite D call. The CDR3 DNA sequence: TGCAGTGCTAGTTCCAGGAAAGCTTTCTTT. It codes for CSASSRKAFF.